A single count supports the clone carrying this T cell receptor beta chain. Antigen unknown. The assay was immunoSEQ multiplex PCR, and TCRdb's table has in-frame clones only and misses some. Here the sample spans nearly 85,000 clones, around 90% being singletons. These data originate in a study of siplizumab effects on memory and regulatory T cells. General study points: Assignment of a naive or memory phenotype failed for roughly 75-96% of the proliferating CD4+ or CD8+ clones. The authors mapped only a minor fraction of alloreactive clones to unstimulated subsets. Sequences that were alloreactive and traceable to unstimulated CD4+ memory cells were significantly reduced by siplizumab. Treatment with siplizumab left mappable alloreactive CD4+ clones averaging roughly 70% Treg-derived, compared with roughly 26% in controls.

Material for sequencing was Tregs sorted from blood. The receptor's source is a human donor in good health.

CDR3 loop: CASRRGQASSYNEQFF. The CDR3 coding sequence is TGTGCCAGCAGAAGGGGACAAGCTAGCTCCTACAATGAGCAGTTCTTC. The chain is built from TRBV27 and TRBJ2-1, with D possibly TRBD1 on 6 matching bases. Germline V gives CDR1 MNHEY, CDR2 SMNVEV (reference sequence). Trimming cost V 6 bases and J 0 bases, with 15 bases left between them. The CDR3 runs to 16 residues.